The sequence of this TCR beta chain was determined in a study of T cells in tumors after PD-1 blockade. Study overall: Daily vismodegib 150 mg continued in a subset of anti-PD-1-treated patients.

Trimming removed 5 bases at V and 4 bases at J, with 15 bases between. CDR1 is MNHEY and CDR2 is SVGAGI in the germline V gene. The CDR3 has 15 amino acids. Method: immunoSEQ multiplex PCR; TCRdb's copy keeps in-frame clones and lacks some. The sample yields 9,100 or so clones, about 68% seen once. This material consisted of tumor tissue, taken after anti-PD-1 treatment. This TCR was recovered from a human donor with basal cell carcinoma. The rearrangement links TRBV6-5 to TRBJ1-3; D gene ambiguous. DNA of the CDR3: TGTGCCAGCAGTCTTTCACACGGCCAGGGAAACACCATATATTTT. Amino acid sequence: CASSLSHGQGNTIYF.